This T cell receptor beta chain was captured by sequencing in a study of identical twins. V shed 4 bases and J 8 bases; nucleotides not matched to a gene: 5. This CDR3 spans 14 amino acids. Germline CDR1 MNHEY, CDR2 SVGAGI. Healthy Caucasians, and only they, were the donors. This clonotype was recorded a few times. No antigen is known for it. TCRdb re-called the 5' RACE reads with MiXCR, one entry per CDR3 protein. This sample carries about 470,000 distinct CDR3 sequences, roughly 24% of them seen once, and the ten largest clones take approximately 2.9%. Study observations and caveats: In drawing conclusions, the study used cross-sectional statistical analysis and did not follow the same donors.

These same records also appear under a second study, on T cells expressing NK-cell markers. That paper notes: Sequenced donors, eight in total, included seven who were HCMV-seropositive and one who was seronegative. In several donors, dominant CD3+CD56+NKG2C+ clones formed roughly 1.0-7.5% of CD8+ cells.

The receptor comes from a woman aged 18-29 years in good health. The genes are TRBV6-5 and TRBJ1-6; TRBD1 matches at 7 bases. Sequencing was done on a sample of CD4+ T cells sorted from blood. As DNA, the CDR3 is TGTGCCAGCAGTTGGGGAGGGGGCGATTCACCCCTCCACTTT. Protein product: CASSWGGGDSPLHF.